These 30 T cell receptor beta chains originate from one sample sequenced in a study of T cell responses to AZD1222 COVID-19 vaccine. Profiled with immunoSEQ multiplex PCR; TCRdb holds only in-frame clones, not every one. This table has 110,000 or so clones, about four fifths appearing once. Material: peripheral blood, obtained on day 0 of AZD1222 vaccination. The receptor set was obtained from an adult in good health.

The genes are TRBV11-2 and TRBJ2-7; D is unclear. The ends were cut back, 3 bases at V and 5 bases at J, with 5 bases in the middle. This CDR3 contains 11 residues. The germline V gene has CDR1 SGHAT and CDR2 FQNNGV. The DNA of the CDR3 is TGTGCCAGCAGCTTTTTCCACGAGCAGTACTTC. This codes for CASSFFHEQYF.

In this sample, this clone turned up a few times. The CDR3 reads CASSRGQAGNTIYF. In DNA form, the CDR3 reads TGTGCCAGTAGCAGGGGGCAAGCTGGAAACACCATATATTTT. The V call is TRBV19, the J call TRBJ1-3; 8 bases agree with TRBD1. The germline gives CDR1 LNHDA, CDR2 SQIVND (reference sequence). V was pared by 6 bases and J by 2 bases, with 3 bases of the junction left unmatched. The CDR3 loop spans 14 amino acids.

The chain links TRBV12-3 or TRBV12-4 to TRBJ2-5; possibly TRBD2 for D (6 bases). This CDR3 is 13 amino acids long. The V and J ends lost 5 bases and 5 bases respectively, with 12 bases between them. The CDR3 DNA reads TGTGCCAGCAGTATGGCCGGGGGTGAGACCCAGTACTTC. Translating gives CASSMAGGETQYF.

The chain joins TRBV2 to TRBJ1-1; D uncertain. Trimming took off 8 bases at V and 5 bases at J, with 15 bases between the two ends. There are 13 residues in the CDR3. The germline V gene encodes CDR1 SNHLY and CDR2 FYNNEI. CDR3 nucleotides: TGTGCCAGCCGATTGGCGCCTTGGACTGAAGCTTTCTTT. It translates to CASRLAPWTEAFF.

About this clone itself: At one of its ends the junction is not consistent with the germline gene, which may arise from a read error. CDR3 loop: CASSLGPGTADTQYF. The CDR3 DNA reads as TGTGCTAGCAGCTTAGGCCCAGGGACAGCCGACACCCAGTACTTC. V and J are TRBV7-7 and TRBJ2-5, with TRBD1 matching over 7 bases. CDR1 is SSHAT and CDR2 is FNYEAQ in the germline V gene (reference sequence). This CDR3 region has 15 residues.

The chain is built from TRBV7-2 and TRBJ1-6; 8 positions match TRBD1. The germline gives CDR1 SGHTA, CDR2 FQGNSA. The CDR3 is 15 residues long. V dropped 4 bases and J dropped 10; count of bases not matched to a gene: 9. CDR3 sequence: CASSWQTGGSSPLHF. The CDR3 bases are TGTGCCAGCAGCTGGCAAACAGGGGGAAGCTCACCCCTCCACTTT.

The CDR3 protein is CASSQEGGQETQYF. DNA for the CDR3: TGTGCCAGCAGCCAAGAGGGAGGCCAAGAGACCCAGTACTTC. The V call is TRBV3-1 (or the pseudogene TRBV3-2), the J call TRBJ2-5, with a possible D match to TRBD2 (6 bases). Germline lookup yields CDR1 LGHDT and CDR2 YNNKEL (reference sequence). Between the trimmed V and J ends, which lost 0 bases and 1 base, there was a span of 6 bases. The CDR3 length is 14 residues.

This clone was observed a handful of times. This rearrangement joins TRBV2 to TRBJ1-2; tentatively, D is TRBD1 (6 bases). In germline, CDR1 is SNHLY, CDR2 FYNNEI. Trimming pared 1 base from V and 3 bases from J, leaving 15 bases between. The CDR3 contains 16 residues. The DNA of the CDR3 is TGTGCCAGCAGTGAAGGGGGCAGGGGCAATGACTATGGCTACACCTTC. This sequence encodes CASSEGGRGNDYGYTF. Full variable domain (missing parts from reference TRBV2 and TRBJ1-2): EPEVTQTPSHQVTQMGQEVILRCVPISNHLYFYWYRQILGQKVEFLVSFYNNEISEKSEIFDDQFSVERPDGSNFTLKIRSTKLEDSAMYFCASSEGGRGNDYGYTFGSGTRLTVV.

The chain employs TRBV2 and TRBJ2-3; D not resolved. The germline CDR1 and CDR2 sequences are SNHLY and FYNNEI. This CDR3 is built from 17 residues. V lost 3 bases to trimming and J lost 4 bases, with 20 bases between them. The CDR3 bases are TGTGCCAGCAGTGATTCGGTCCTAGGAAGTGCGTCAGATACGCAGTATTTT. It specifies CASSDSVLGSASDTQYF.

V and J are TRBV6-5 and TRBJ1-1, with 8 nucleotides matching TRBD1. Germline CDR1 is MNHEY and CDR2 is SVGAGI. V trimming: 7 bases; J trimming: 1 base; junction bases outside the gene matches: 5. The CDR3 sequence is 14 residues long. Here the CDR3 DNA reads TGTGCCAGCACTAAGGACAGGGAGAACACTGAAGCTTTCTTT. Translation gives CASTKDRENTEAFF.

This chain connects TRBV5-1 to TRBJ2-3; D remains unclear. Germline V gene sequence: CDR1 SGHRS, CDR2 YFSETQ. The V end lost 4 bases, the J end lost 0 bases, and 18 bases lay between the germline ends. The CDR3 is made up of 17 amino acids. The CDR3 sequence: CASSRFTPQLSTDTQYF. As DNA, the CDR3 is TGCGCCAGCAGCCGATTCACCCCACAGCTAAGCACAGATACGCAGTATTTT.

This chain joins TRBV21-1 and TRBJ2-7; TRBD1 is the table's D call, not checked against the DNA. TRBV21-1 is deemed a pseudogene. This CDR3 is built from 15 residues. As DNA, the CDR3 is TGTGCCAGCAGTCACATGGGACAGGGGGCGCGAGAGCAGTACTTC. The encoded protein is CASSHMGQGAREQYF.

The rearrangement uses TRBV6-5 and TRBJ1-1; 7 bases fit TRBD1. Germline V lookup: CDR1 MNHEY, CDR2 SVGAGI. This CDR3 is built from 12 residues. With V trimmed by 0 bases and J by 8 bases, 0 bases remained unmatched. The CDR3 protein is CASSYSTGEAFF. The CDR3 coding sequence is TGTGCCAGCAGTTACTCGACAGGGGAAGCTTTCTTT.

The rearrangement joins TRBV6-2 or TRBV6-3 to TRBJ1-2; 7 nucleotides line up with TRBD1. J gave up 8 bases and V 0 bases, and 6 bases lay outside the gene matches. The germline gives CDR1 MNHEY, CDR2 SVGEGT. The CDR3 runs 14 residues. DNA for the CDR3: TGTGCCAGCAGTTACTCGACGACAGGGCGGGGCTACACCTTC. It specifies CASSYSTTGRGYTF.

The rearrangement joins TRBV5-8 to TRBJ1-6; D might be TRBD1 (5 bases). The CDR3 covers 15 residues. V lost 4 bases, J lost 0 bases, and 8 bases lay in between. CDR1 and CDR2 from the germline V gene are SGHTS and YDEGEE. CDR3 protein: CASSPTVSYNSPLHF. CDR3 DNA: TGTGCCAGCAGCCCGACAGTCTCCTATAATTCACCCCTCCACTTT.

This chain uses TRBV19 with TRBJ1-4, with D uncertain. Trimming removed 5 bases at V and 6 bases at J, with 16 bases between. CDR3 length: 15 residues. Per germline, CDR1 LNHDA and CDR2 SQIVND (reference sequence). CDR3 protein: CASSPRRGGYEKLFF. The CDR3 DNA reads TGTGCCAGTAGTCCTCGACGGGGAGGGTATGAAAAACTGTTTTTT. Variable domain in full (rest from reference TRBV19 and TRBJ1-4): DGGITQSPKYLFRKEGQNVTLSCEQNLNHDAMYWYRQDPGQGLRLIYYSQIVNDFQKGDIAEGYSVSREKKESFPLTVTSAQKNPTAFYLCASSPRRGGYEKLFFGSGTQLSVL.

The chain couples TRBV5-1 to TRBJ1-2; the D gene is possibly TRBD1 (5 bases). The CDR3 runs to 14 residues. CDR1 SGHRS and CDR2 YFSETQ come from the germline V gene. The ends were cut back, 4 bases at V and 0 bases at J, with 10 bases in the middle. CDR3 region: CASSHGGANYGYTF. The CDR3, as DNA: TGCGCCAGCAGCCACGGGGGAGCTAACTATGGCTACACCTTC.

CDR3 amino acids: CASTLAGHWNTEAFF. The CDR3 DNA reads as TGTGCCAGCACCCTGGCAGGACATTGGAACACTGAAGCTTTCTTT. The V gene is TRBV11-2, the J gene TRBJ1-1, with D maybe TRBD1 (5 bases). The V gene lost 7 bases and the J gene lost 1 base, with 16 bases spanning the gap. CDR1 and CDR2 from the germline V gene are SGHAT and FQNNGV. CDR3 length: 15 residues.

This chain links TRBV5-4 with TRBJ2-5; TRBD1 matches 11 bases. The CDR3 has 14 amino acids. Losses at the gene ends were 3 bases for V and 7 bases for J; bases not matched to a gene: 5. CDR1 is SGHNT and CDR2 is YYREEE in the germline V gene (reference sequence). CDR3 protein: CASSSPGQGGTQYF. CDR3 DNA: TGTGCCAGCAGCTCTCCGGGACAGGGGGGGACCCAGTACTTC. The full variable domain, with the rest looked up from reference TRBV5-4 and TRBJ2-5, is ETGVTQSPTHLIKTRGQQVTLRCSSQSGHNTVSWYQQALGQGPQFIFQYYREEENGRGNFPPRFSGLQFPNYSSELNVNALELDDSALYLCASSSPGQGGTQYFGPGTRLLVL.

The chain employs TRBV4-2 and TRBJ1-2, with D possibly being TRBD1 (6 bases). Trimming removed 3 bases from V and 5 bases from J, with 13 bases in between. The CDR3 spans 14 residues. CDR1 is LGHNA and CDR2 is YNFKEQ in the germline V gene. The chain's CDR3 is CASSQARGGYGYTF. The CDR3 DNA is TGTGCCAGCAGCCAGGCACGAGGGGGGTATGGCTACACCTTC.

The CDR3 spells CSVGRNTEAFF. The DNA of the CDR3 is TGCAGTGTAGGCAGAAACACTGAAGCTTTCTTT. J is TRBJ1-1 and V is TRBV20-1, with D unresolved. The germline V and J ends were trimmed by 7 bases and 2 bases, with 8 bases remaining between them. Per the germline V gene, CDR1 is DFQATT and CDR2 is SNEGSKA (reference sequence). The CDR3 extends over 11 amino acids.

The CDR3 loop is CASSHRVARGAVGNTIYF. DNA of the CDR3: TGTGCCAGCAGCCATCGGGTTGCGAGGGGCGCGGTGGGAAACACCATATATTTT. The chain joins TRBV4-2 to TRBJ1-3, with D possibly TRBD1 on 5 matching bases. Germline CDR1 is LGHNA and CDR2 is YNFKEQ. The V end was cut by 3 bases, the J end by 4 bases, with 22 bases between. The CDR3 sequence is 18 residues long.

V is TRBV4-3 and J is TRBJ2-2, with a tentative D call TRBD1 (6 bases). This CDR3 has 18 amino acids. Germline V CDR1 and CDR2: LGHNA, YSLEER. V shed 1 base and J shed 5 bases, with 20 bases lying between them. The CDR3: CASSQGAVFSQGTGELFF. The CDR3 bases are TGCGCCAGCAGCCAAGGGGCAGTTTTTTCACAGGGAACCGGGGAGCTGTTTTTT.

The chain is built from TRBV6-2 or TRBV6-3 and TRBJ2-1, with 12 bases aligning to TRBD2. Germline trimming cut 6 bases from V and 4 bases from J; bases unmatched to any gene: 13. The CDR3 spans 18 residues. Looked up from germline, CDR1 is MNHEY and CDR2 is SVGEGT. The CDR3 loop is CASSSGTSGLYSYNEQFF. CDR3 DNA: TGTGCCAGCAGCTCCGGGACTAGCGGGCTCTATTCTTACAATGAGCAGTTCTTC.

The rearrangement links TRBV4-1 to TRBJ1-2; 10 positions match TRBD1. The length of the CDR3 is 15 residues. Losses at the gene ends were 3 bases for V and 8 bases for J; bases not matched to a gene: 9. The germline gives CDR1 MGHRA, CDR2 YSYEKL. The CDR3 loop reads CASSHPGQGRDGYTF. CDR3 bases: TGCGCCAGCAGCCACCCGGGACAGGGGAGGGACGGCTACACCTTC.

This rearrangement joins TRBV11-2 to TRBJ2-3; 11 nucleotides agree with TRBD2. V was pared by 1 base and J by 1 base, with 4 bases of the junction left unmatched. The CDR3 runs to 17 residues. In germline, CDR1 is SGHAT, CDR2 FQNNGV. The CDR3 reads CASSLVSGGAGTDTQYF. The CDR3, as DNA: TGTGCCAGCAGCTTAGTTAGCGGGGGGGCCGGCACAGATACGCAGTATTTT.

This clone turned up a few times. The V gene is TRBV29-1, the J gene TRBJ2-2, with 15 bases identical to TRBD2. Germline CDR1 reads SQVTM; CDR2 reads ANQGSEA. V shed 6 bases, J shed 0 bases, and the junction held 2 bases outside the gene matches. The length of the CDR3 is 16 residues. CDR3 nucleotides: TGCAGCGTGGGACTAGCGGGGGGTACGAACACCGGGGAGCTGTTTTTT. This translates into CSVGLAGGTNTGELFF.

This sequence joins TRBV29-1 and TRBJ2-1; no clear D. V lost 4 bases and J 0 bases, leaving 7 bases between the germline ends. Germline CDR1 and CDR2: SQVTM and ANQGSEA. The CDR3 has 13 residues. CDR3 in amino acids: CSVGLSSYNEQFF. The CDR3 DNA is TGCAGCGTTGGCCTTAGCTCCTACAATGAGCAGTTCTTC.

The chain joins TRBV19 to TRBJ1-1; the D is unclear. With 7 bases removed from V and 4 bases from J, the gap between germline ends came to 13 bases. Germline V gene lookup returns CDR1 LNHDA and CDR2 SQIVND (reference sequence). The CDR3 is 13 residues long. The CDR3 loop is CASTQEMGTEAFF. The CDR3 DNA reads as TGTGCCAGTACCCAAGAGATGGGCACTGAAGCTTTCTTT.

The V and J genes are TRBV7-9 and TRBJ1-3; D is unresolved. Trimming took 5 bases from V and 0 from J, leaving 8 bases between them. This CDR3 contains 14 residues. Germline CDR1 SEHNR, CDR2 FQNEAQ (reference sequence). The CDR3 loop reads CASSVGISGNTIYF. In DNA form, the CDR3 reads TGTGCCAGCAGCGTTGGGATCTCTGGAAACACCATATATTTT. The full variable domain, completed using reference TRBV7-9 and TRBJ1-3, is DTGVSQNPRHKITKRGQNVTFRCDPISEHNRLYWYRQTLGQGPEFLTYFQNEAQLEKSRLLSDRFSAERPKGSFSTLEIQRTEQGDSAMYLCASSVGISGNTIYFGEGSWLTVV.